These 16 T cell receptor beta chains were all obtained from the same sample, sequenced in a study of cytomegalovirus exposure and HLA in healthy donors. The PCR ran on 60 Vbeta and 13 Jbeta primers. The table came from immunoSEQ multiplex PCR; TCRdb's copy has only in-frame clones and leaves some out. The sample records approximately 150,000 clones, under 90% being singletons. The sequenced sample was PBMCs. These receptors all stem from a man between 25 and 39 years old in good health and CMV-seropositive.

The chain links TRBV5-1 to TRBJ2-2; 7 nucleotides agree with TRBD1. V shed 0 bases and J 7 bases; nucleotides not matched to a gene: 9. Germline CDR1 is SGHRS and CDR2 is YFSETQ. This CDR3 comprises 16 residues. CDR3 DNA sequence: TGCGCCAGCAGCTTGGCCGTGAGACAGGGAGACGGGGAGCTGTTTTTT. It is translated as CASSLAVRQGDGELFF.

The J gene is TRBJ2-6, the V gene TRBV5-1, with D possibly matching TRBD2 (5 bases). The germline V gene encodes CDR1 SGHRS and CDR2 YFSETQ. With 2 bases removed from V and 0 bases from J, the gap between germline ends came to 21 bases. The CDR3 extends over 20 amino acids. The CDR3 sequence: CASSFVSSGSIFSGANVLTF. The CDR3, as DNA: TGCGCCAGCAGCTTCGTTTCCAGCGGATCAATTTTCTCTGGGGCCAACGTCCTGACTTTC.

The chain couples TRBV7-3 to TRBJ2-3; D possibly corresponds to TRBD2 (6 bases). V was trimmed by 4 bases and J by 7 bases, leaving 12 bases between them. This CDR3 has 13 residues. CDR1 and CDR2 from the germline V gene are SGHTA and FQGTGA. The CDR3 region has the DNA TGTGCCAGCAGCTCACCGGGGGATTATACGCAGTATTTT. The encoded protein is CASSSPGDYTQYF.

This chain uses TRBV5-1 with TRBJ1-1, with a possible D match to TRBD1 (5 bases). This CDR3 is 15 amino acids long. CDR1 SGHRS and CDR2 YFSETQ come from the germline V gene. Trimming removed 3 bases from V and 4 bases from J, with 16 bases in between. The CDR3 region is CASSSKGPGSTEAFF. CDR3 bases: TGCGCCAGCAGCTCCAAGGGGCCCGGGAGCACTGAAGCTTTCTTT.

The rearrangement links TRBV19 to TRBJ1-1, with D perhaps TRBD1 (5 bases). V was trimmed by 7 bases and J by 3 bases, leaving 12 bases between them. Germline CDR1 LNHDA, CDR2 SQIVND (reference sequence). CDR3 size: 13 residues. Written as DNA, the CDR3 is TGTGCCAGTATTAGGGGTGCCTACACTGAAGCTTTCTTT. Translating gives CASIRGAYTEAFF.

The chain is built from TRBV6-5 and TRBJ1-4, with D hard to call. From germline, CDR1 is MNHEY and CDR2 SVGAGI. The ends were cut back, 3 bases at V and 0 bases at J, with 11 bases in the middle. CDR3 size: 16 residues. The CDR3 region has the DNA TGTGCCAGCAGTTATAGCTCTACCGCAACTAATGAAAAACTGTTTTTT. Translation: CASSYSSTATNEKLFF.

CDR3 nucleotides: TGTGCCAGCAGCTTAGCTCTAGATACGCAGTATTTT. Amino acids: CASSLALDTQYF. V is TRBV7-9 and J is TRBJ2-3; D is unresolved. This CDR3 region has 12 residues. Per germline, CDR1 SEHNR and CDR2 FQNEAQ (reference sequence). The V end was cut by 0 bases, the J end by 5 bases, with 3 bases between.

The gene calls are TRBV11-2 and TRBJ2-1, with TRBD1 identical over 10 bases. The J segment lost 7 bases and the V segment lost 2 bases, leaving 8 bases of the junction unmatched. Germline assignment: CDR1 SGHAT and CDR2 FQNNGV. The CDR3 runs 16 residues. The CDR3 nucleotides read TGTGCCAGCAGCTTAAGACAGGGGGCTCTCATGAATGAGCAGTTCTTC. It codes for CASSLRQGALMNEQFF.

The chain recombines TRBV28 with TRBJ2-7; TRBD2 matches 13 bases. The CDR3 contains 15 residues. The junction had 4 bases not matched to a gene; V was cut back by 5 bases and J by 3 bases. Germline V gene lookup returns CDR1 MDHEN and CDR2 SYDVKM. CDR3 bases: TGTGCCAGCAGTCGGACTAGCGGGAGCCTCTACGAGCAGTACTTC. It codes for CASSRTSGSLYEQYF.

The rearrangement links TRBV5-5 to TRBJ1-1; 8 nucleotides agree with TRBD1. With 2 bases clipped from V and 2 bases from J, the junction kept 5 bases outside the gene matches. The CDR3 contains 15 residues. CDR1 is SGHKS, CDR2 YYEKEE, per germline (reference sequence). The CDR3 DNA sequence: TGTGCCAGCAGCTTCCACAGGGGGGAAAACACTGAAGCTTTCTTT. As protein: CASSFHRGENTEAFF.

The gene calls are TRBV28 and TRBJ2-1, with unresolved D. The CDR3 contains 16 residues. Trimming cost V 5 bases and J 4 bases, with 18 bases left between them. Germline V lookup: CDR1 MDHEN, CDR2 SYDVKM. CDR3 in amino acids: CASSATITSRYNEQFF. CDR3 DNA: TGTGCCAGCAGTGCCACAATTACAAGTCGATACAATGAGCAGTTCTTC.

The rearrangement uses TRBV4-2 and TRBJ1-1; D remains ambiguous. Germline V gene sequence: CDR1 LGHNA, CDR2 YNFKEQ. The CDR3 is 14 amino acids. Trimming pared 4 bases from V and 0 bases from J, leaving 9 bases between. The CDR3 DNA reads as TGTGCCAGCAGCCGAGGTGTGGTGAACACTGAAGCTTTCTTT. It yields the protein CASSRGVVNTEAFF.

The chain couples TRBV28 to TRBJ1-5; D uncertain. The CDR3 length is 12 residues. Germline V gives CDR1 MDHEN, CDR2 SYDVKM. V lost 8 bases and J 0 bases, leaving 5 bases between the germline ends. The CDR3 loop reads CASLSSNQPQHF. The CDR3 DNA follows: TGTGCCAGCCTCAGTAGCAATCAGCCCCAGCATTTT.

This sequence joins TRBV5-1 and TRBJ2-1, with TRBD2 matching 11 bases. Germline CDR1 reads SGHRS; CDR2 reads YFSETQ. The CDR3 totals 17 residues. Unmatched junction bases numbered 8, after V lost 1 base and J lost 5 bases. This chain's CDR3 is CASSLLVAGGLHNEQFF. CDR3 nucleotide sequence: TGCGCCAGCAGCTTGTTAGTAGCGGGAGGGCTACACAATGAGCAGTTCTTC.

The chain employs TRBV6-4 and TRBJ2-2, with TRBD2 identical over 8 bases. Germline CDR1 MRHNA, CDR2 SNTAGT. With V trimmed by 8 bases and J by 5 bases, 4 bases remained unmatched. The CDR3 length is 13 residues. In nucleotides, the CDR3 is TGTGCCAGCCGGCGGGGGGAGACCGGGGAGCTGTTTTTT. Its translation: CASRRGETGELFF.

This chain's CDR3 is CASSDRQYTNEKLFF. CDR3 bases: TGTGCCAGCAGCGATCGACAGTACACTAATGAAAAACTGTTTTTT. The chain recombines TRBV5-4 with TRBJ1-4; tentatively, D is TRBD1 (5 bases). V lost 4 bases to trimming and J lost 2 bases, with 12 bases between them. Looked up from germline, CDR1 is SGHNT and CDR2 is YYREEE (reference sequence). CDR3 length equals 15 residues.